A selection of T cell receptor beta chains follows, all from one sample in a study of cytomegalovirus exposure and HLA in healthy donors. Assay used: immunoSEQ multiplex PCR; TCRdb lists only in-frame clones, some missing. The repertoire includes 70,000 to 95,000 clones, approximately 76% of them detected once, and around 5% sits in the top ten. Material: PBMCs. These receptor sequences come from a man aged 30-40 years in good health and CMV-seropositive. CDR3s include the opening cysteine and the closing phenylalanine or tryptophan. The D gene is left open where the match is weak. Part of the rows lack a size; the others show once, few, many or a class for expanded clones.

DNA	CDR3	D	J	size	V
TGTGCCAGTAGTACGGAGGAGGGTCTAGCGGTTCGACTCACAGATACGCAGTATTTT	CASSTEEGLAVRLTDTQYF	TRBD2	TRBJ2-3	.	TRBV19
TGTGCCAGCAGCTTAGGCCGGTATAATCAGCCCCAGCATTTT	CASSLGRYNQPQHF	.	TRBJ1-5	.	TRBV11-3
TGTGCCAGCAGCCCCGTGAGGTCCAGTAATGAAAAACTGTTTTTT	CASSPVRSSNEKLFF	.	TRBJ1-4	.	TRBV7-8
TGTGCCAGTAGCCAGACAGGGGTGGACACTGAAGCTTTCTTT	CASSQTGVDTEAFF	TRBD1	TRBJ1-1	few	TRBV19
TGTGCCAGCAGTGAACCACAGGGGGCTGGCACCGGGGAGCTGTTTTTT	CASSEPQGAGTGELFF	TRBD1	TRBJ2-2	.	TRBV6-1
TGTGCCAGCAGTTCGACAGGGGGCTACGGCACAGATACGCAGTATTTT	CASSSTGGYGTDTQYF	TRBD1	TRBJ2-3	.	TRBV28
TGCGCCAGCACCAGGACAGGGGGCGGTTCAGCTTTCTTT	CASTRTGGGSAFF	TRBD1	TRBJ1-1	.	TRBV5-1
TGTGCCATCAGTGTAGGGACAGGGATTAATAAAGAGACCCAGTACTTC	CAISVGTGINKETQYF	TRBD1	TRBJ2-5	.	TRBV10-3
TGCGCCAGCAGCTTCCCGGGACTAGCGGGAGGTACCTCCCAAGAGACCCAGTACTTC	CASSFPGLAGGTSQETQYF	TRBD2	TRBJ2-5	.	TRBV5-1
TGTGCCAGCAGGAGGGAGGGTAGATTTTCTAATGAAAAACTGTTTTTT	CASRREGRFSNEKLFF	.	TRBJ1-4	.	TRBV6-6
TGTGCCAGCAGCCACGGCGGGACCAAGGAGCAGTACTTC	CASSHGGTKEQYF	.	TRBJ2-7	.	TRBV14
TGTGCCAGCAGTTCGACCGTCAGGGGGAATGAGCAGTTCTTC	CASSSTVRGNEQFF	TRBD1	TRBJ2-1	few	TRBV6-6
TGTGCCAGCAGTCGCTCCTACGAGCAGTACTTC	CASSRSYEQYF	.	TRBJ2-7	.	TRBV7-9
TGTGCCAGTACGGCGGGTTTCCTTCAGTTGGGCACTGAAGCTTTCTTT	CASTAGFLQLGTEAFF	.	TRBJ1-1	.	TRBV19
TGTGCCAGCAGCTGGGGAGAATTGGGGGGGGAGCAGTACTTC	CASSWGELGGEQYF	TRBD2	TRBJ2-7	.	TRBV7-2
TGTGCCAGCAGCGCACGACAGGGCCGAAAAGACGAGCAGTTCTTC	CASSARQGRKDEQFF	TRBD1	TRBJ2-1	once	TRBV6-5
TGCGCCAGCAGCTTGAGATGGGCGGGAGGAGAAACCGGGGAGCTGTTTTTT	CASSLRWAGGETGELFF	TRBD2	TRBJ2-2	.	TRBV5-1
TGTGCCAGCAGCGACCACTCTAGCGGGATCGGGGCCAACGTCCTGACTTTC	CASSDHSSGIGANVLTF	TRBD2	TRBJ2-6	.	TRBV9
TGTGCCAGCAGGGCTTCAGGGGCCAACGTCCTGACTTTC	CASRASGANVLTF	.	TRBJ2-6	once	TRBV28
TGTGCCAGCTCACCAAGAGCCGGGAAGAGTGGAACAGATACGCAGTATTTT	CASSPRAGKSGTDTQYF	.	TRBJ2-3	once	TRBV18
TGTGCCAGCAGGTCACATGGGAACACTGAAGCTTTCTTT	CASRSHGNTEAFF	.	TRBJ1-1	.	TRBV27
TGCAGCGACAGGGTCAAAACCCGGGGAAACACCATATATTTT	CSDRVKTRGNTIYF	.	TRBJ1-3	.	TRBV29-1
TGCGCCAGCAGCTTAGACAGGGGCGCAGATACGCAGTATTTT	CASSLDRGADTQYF	TRBD1	TRBJ2-3	.	TRBV5-1
TGTGCCAGCAGTGAAGACCCCCAGGGCCTTACCGGGGAGCTGTTTTTT	CASSEDPQGLTGELFF	.	TRBJ2-2	.	TRBV6-1
TGTGCCAGCAGTTCCGCGATTGTTTCACCCCTCCACTTT	CASSSAIVSPLHF	.	TRBJ1-6	.	TRBV6-5
TGTGCCAGCTCACCACAAAGCCTCACGGATTCACCCCTCCACTTT	CASSPQSLTDSPLHF	.	TRBJ1-6	.	TRBV18
TGTGCCATCAGTGACTCGCATACTCAGGGGTCGGGCTATGGCTACACCTTC	CAISDSHTQGSGYGYTF	.	TRBJ1-2	.	TRBV10-3
TGTGCCTGGAGTGGGGACAGGGGGAGAACTGAAGCTTTCTTT	CAWSGDRGRTEAFF	TRBD1	TRBJ1-1	.	TRBV30
TGTGCCAGCACCAACCTGGGACTCCCTACAGATACGCAGTATTTT	CASTNLGLPTDTQYF	.	TRBJ2-3	.	TRBV2
TGTGCCAGCAGCTTGAACACAGGGGTTCCCGGGGAGCTGTTTTTT	CASSLNTGVPGELFF	TRBD1	TRBJ2-2	.	TRBV7-2
TGTGCCAGCAGCTTAGAGCGACTAGCGGACTACAATGAGCAGTTCTTC	CASSLERLADYNEQFF	TRBD2	TRBJ2-1	.	TRBV11-1
TGTGCCAGCACCCCGGGGGACAGGGTGTTGGGGCAGTTCTTC	CASTPGDRVLGQFF	TRBD1	TRBJ2-1	.	TRBV28
TGCGCCAGCAGCAGAAAGACAGGGACGTCTCAGGGAAACACCATATATTTT	CASSRKTGTSQGNTIYF	TRBD1	TRBJ1-3	.	TRBV5-1
TGTGCCAGCAGTAGGCCCGGCGGGTGGGAGCAGTACTTC	CASSRPGGWEQYF	.	TRBJ2-7	.	TRBV27
TGTGCCAGCAGAACTAGCGGGAACTCAGATACGCAGTATTTT	CASRTSGNSDTQYF	TRBD2	TRBJ2-3	once	TRBV6-6
TGCGCCAGCAGCCCTTTCCGGGGTTCCTCTGGAAACACCATATATTTT	CASSPFRGSSGNTIYF	.	TRBJ1-3	.	TRBV4-1
TGTGCCAGCACATCAAATTCACCCCTCCACTTT	CASTSNSPLHF	.	TRBJ1-6	.	TRBV28
TGTGCCAGCAGCTTTGGGGCGGGGGTCGGCTATAGCACAGATACGCAGTATTTT	CASSFGAGVGYSTDTQYF	TRBD2	TRBJ2-3	.	TRBV7-3
TGCGCCAGCAGCCAACCACAAGGGGCGAAGAACACTGAAGCTTTCTTT	CASSQPQGAKNTEAFF	.	TRBJ1-1	.	TRBV4-1
TGTGCCAGCACCTCGAACACTGAAGCTTTCTTT	CASTSNTEAFF	.	TRBJ1-1	.	TRBV28
TGTGCCAGTAGTTTGACTAGCGGGACTTACGAGCAGTACTTC	CASSLTSGTYEQYF	TRBD2	TRBJ2-7	.	TRBV19
TGTGCCAGCAGTTACGGACAGGCCTACGAGCAGTACTTC	CASSYGQAYEQYF	TRBD1	TRBJ2-7	few	TRBV11-1
TGCGCCAGCAGCCAATATCCCGGGACAGAGAGCAATCAGCCCCAGCATTTT	CASSQYPGTESNQPQHF	TRBD1	TRBJ1-5	.	TRBV4-1
TGTGCCAGCAGTTTAACTAGCGGGGTGAACGAGCAGTTCTTC	CASSLTSGVNEQFF	TRBD2	TRBJ2-1	.	TRBV28
TGTGCCAGCAGCCCTCAGACAGGGGATGGCTACACCTTC	CASSPQTGDGYTF	TRBD1	TRBJ1-2	few	TRBV4-2
TGCAGCGCCTCCGGGACTAGCGCTACAGATACGCAGTATTTT	CSASGTSATDTQYF	TRBD2	TRBJ2-3	.	TRBV29-1
TGTGCCAGCAGCCTCCAGGGCGTCCAGGGCACTGAAGCTTTCTTT	CASSLQGVQGTEAFF	.	TRBJ1-1	.	TRBV7-3
TGTGCCAGCAGCCATTCCGACGGGACCTACAATGAGCAGTTCTTC	CASSHSDGTYNEQFF	.	TRBJ2-1	.	TRBV6-1
TGCAGCTCGGGGGGGTTTAATGAAAAACTGTTTTTT	CSSGGFNEKLFF	.	TRBJ1-4	.	TRBV29-1
TGTGCCAGCAGGTCACAGGGTTTAGGCCAAGAGACCCAGTACTTC	CASRSQGLGQETQYF	.	TRBJ2-5	.	TRBV6-5